The rows below give T cell receptor beta chains drawn from one sample of a study of CD8 T cells in ankylosing spondylitis. TCRdb processed the 5' RACE reads anew with MiXCR; each CDR3 protein has one entry. The sample carries tens of thousands of distinct CDR3 sequences, 11% recorded once. The sequenced sample consisted of blood, either unsorted or a sorted T cell fraction (not recorded which). The receptor set was obtained from a male donor with ankylosing spondylitis or in good health (not recorded which). Each CDR3 is given with its conserved first and last residue. The D gene is left open where the match is weak. Size values are once, few and many counts, or a class for expanded clones, and some rows have none.

j_call	v_call	d_call	clone_size	cdr3_nt	cdr3_aa
TRBJ2-3	TRBV20-1	TRBD2	.	TGCAGTGCTAGTGGCGGGGGGGGGGATACGCAGTATTTT	CSASGGGGDTQYF
TRBJ1-4	TRBV6-1	.	few	TGTGCCAGCAGTGAATTGGAGGAAAAACTGTTTTTT	CASSELEEKLFF
TRBJ1-1	TRBV14	.	.	TGTGCCAGCAGCCAGTTGGAGAACACTGAAGCTTTCTTT	CASSQLENTEAFF
TRBJ2-3	TRBV4-2	TRBD2	.	TGTGCCAGCAGCCAAGATCGGGCTAGCGGGGTGTACGATACGCAGTATTTT	CASSQDRASGVYDTQYF
TRBJ2-5	TRBV5-1	.	medium-sized	TGCGCCAGCAGCTTGTACCCTATTGGCGAGACCCAGTACTTC	CASSLYPIGETQYF
TRBJ1-5	TRBV18	.	many	TGTGCCAGCTCACCCCAGAATCAGCCCCAGCATTTT	CASSPQNQPQHF
TRBJ2-1	TRBV10-3	TRBD1	many	TGTGCCATCACCGAGGGACAGGAGGTAGGTGAGCAGTTCTTC	CAITEGQEVGEQFF
TRBJ1-1	TRBV5-1	.	few	TGCGCCAGCAGCTGGGGTGGGGACGCCACTGAAGCTTTCTTT	CASSWGGDATEAFF
TRBJ1-4	TRBV5-1	.	many	TGCGCCAGCAGCCGCGAGGGAGGGGGTCTTAATGAAAAACTGTTTTTT	CASSREGGGLNEKLFF
TRBJ1-1	TRBV9	.	many	TGTGCCAGCAGCGTAGCTGGGGGGGTAGCTTTCTTT	CASSVAGGVAFF
TRBJ2-7	TRBV6-1	TRBD1	few	TGTGCCAGCAGTGACCATCCGGACAGGGCCGCCCGAGAGCAGTACTTC	CASSDHPDRAAREQYF
TRBJ1-1	TRBV5-1	.	many	TGCGCCAGCAGCTTGGAACAGAGTGTAACTGAAGCTTTCTTT	CASSLEQSVTEAFF
TRBJ1-2	TRBV20-1	.	many	TGCAGTGCCAGAGGCCAGGGGAGGTATGGCTACACCTTC	CSARGQGRYGYTF
TRBJ1-2	TRBV15	.	many	TGTGCCACCAGCAGAGATCCAGGGGTTACCTATGGCTACACCTTC	CATSRDPGVTYGYTF
TRBJ2-3	TRBV30	.	.	TGTGCCTGGAGCGCAGGGAGCACAGATACGCAGTATTTT	CAWSAGSTDTQYF